The T cell receptor beta chain under discussion was sequenced for a study of T cell responses to AZD1222 COVID-19 vaccine. Study-wide findings and caveats: At baseline, just a handful of AZD1222 recipients tested seropositive. Spike-specific TCR breadth rose after two AZD1222 doses, and depth rose as well.

Clones were read by immunoSEQ multiplex PCR, and TCRdb kept only the in-frame ones, dropping some. Of roughly 150,000 clones in the sample, around 87% were seen once. A remark on this clone: The antigen remains undetermined.

Pooling covered second doses at about 4 or about 12 weeks. Germline CDR1 reads LNHNV; CDR2 reads YYDKDF (reference sequence). V lost 1 base and J lost 2, with 14 bases in between. The CDR3 has 16 residues. The J gene is TRBJ2-5, the V gene TRBV15; D gene uncertain. The TCR was taken from an adult who received the AZD1222 COVID-19 vaccine. The starting material was peripheral blood, obtained 28 days after the second AZD1222 dose. CDR3 nucleotides: TGTGCCACCAGCAGAGGGCTGGCAGTCAAACAAGAGACCCAGTACTTC. Translation: CATSRGLAVKQETQYF.